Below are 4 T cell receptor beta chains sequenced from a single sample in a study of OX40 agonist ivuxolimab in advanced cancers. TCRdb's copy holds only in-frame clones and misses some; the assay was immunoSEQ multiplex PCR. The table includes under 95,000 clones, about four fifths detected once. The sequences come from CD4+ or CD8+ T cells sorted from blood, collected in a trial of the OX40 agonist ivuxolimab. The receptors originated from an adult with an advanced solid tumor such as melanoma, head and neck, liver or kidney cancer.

DNA for the CDR3: TGTGCCAGCAGTCCGGGACAGGGACGGGAAAAACTGTTTTTT. Translated: CASSPGQGREKLFF. This chain connects TRBV6-5 to TRBJ1-4, with 9 bases matching TRBD1. Looked up from germline, CDR1 is MNHEY and CDR2 is SVGAGI. This CDR3 region has 14 residues. Unmatched junction bases numbered 6, after V lost 5 bases and J lost 8 bases.

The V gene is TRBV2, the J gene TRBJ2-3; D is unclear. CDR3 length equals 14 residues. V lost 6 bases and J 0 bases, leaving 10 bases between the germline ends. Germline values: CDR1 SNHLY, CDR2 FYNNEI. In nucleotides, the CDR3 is TGTGCCAGCAGGGACGGAATAAGCACAGATACGCAGTATTTT. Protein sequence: CASRDGISTDTQYF.

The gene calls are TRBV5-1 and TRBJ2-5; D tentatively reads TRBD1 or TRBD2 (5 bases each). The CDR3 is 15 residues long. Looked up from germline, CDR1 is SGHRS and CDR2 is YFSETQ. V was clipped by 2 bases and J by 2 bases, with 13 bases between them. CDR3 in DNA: TGCGCCAGCAGCTTCGCCCCGGGGCCACAAGAGACCCAGTACTTC. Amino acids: CASSFAPGPQETQYF. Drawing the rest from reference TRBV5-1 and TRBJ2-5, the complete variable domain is KAGVTQTPRYLIKTRGQQVTLSCSPISGHRSVSWYQQTPGQGLQFLFEYFSETQRNKGNFPGRFSGRQFSNSRSEMNVSTLELGDSALYLCASSFAPGPQETQYFGPGTRLLVL.

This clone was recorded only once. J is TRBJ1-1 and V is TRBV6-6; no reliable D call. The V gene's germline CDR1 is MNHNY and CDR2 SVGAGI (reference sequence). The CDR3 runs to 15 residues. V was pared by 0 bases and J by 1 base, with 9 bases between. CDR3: CASSYSLLRNTEAFF. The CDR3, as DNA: TGTGCCAGCAGTTACTCTCTATTGAGGAACACTGAAGCTTTCTTT.